Shown below are 29 T cell receptor beta chains from a single sample sequenced in a study of blood T cell repertoires in COVID-19. Using immunoSEQ multiplex PCR, the repertoire was profiled, and TCRdb retains in-frame clones only, with some absent. The sample comprises 9,500 to 15,000 clones, about 92% of which are singletons, and about 13% rests with the top ten. Sample: peripheral blood. These receptors were obtained from a man aged 65 to 85 with active COVID-19.

The chain couples TRBV13 to TRBJ2-7; tentative D call: TRBD2 (5 bases). This CDR3 has 13 amino acids. Germline assignment: CDR1 PRHDT and CDR2 FYEKMQ (reference sequence). The V end lost 1 base, the J end lost 6 bases, and 10 bases lay between the germline ends. The CDR3 spells CASSLALRGEQYF. In DNA form, the CDR3 reads TGTGCCAGCAGCTTAGCCCTCCGGGGCGAGCAGTACTTC.

In this sample, this clone turned up once. The V gene is TRBV7-8, the J gene TRBJ2-1; 10 nucleotides match TRBD2. The CDR3 has 18 residues. The ends lost 5 bases at V and 8 bases at J; junction bases unmatched: 18. Per germline, CDR1 SGHVS and CDR2 FQNEAQ. The CDR3 reads CASSGPRGLAGVRHEQFF. The CDR3 coding sequence is TGTGCCAGCAGCGGCCCCAGAGGGCTAGCGGGAGTACGACATGAGCAGTTCTTC.

The genes are TRBV18 and TRBJ1-1, with 9 bases matching TRBD1. Trimming cost V 6 bases and J 8 bases; bases outside gene matches: 22. CDR1 KGHSH and CDR2 LQKENI come from the germline V gene. This CDR3 comprises 18 residues. The CDR3 loop is CASSVRDRVVGSGSEAFF. DNA for the CDR3: TGTGCCAGCTCTGTCCGGGACAGGGTGGTGGGCTCTGGGAGCGAAGCTTTCTTT.

This chain links TRBV19 with TRBJ2-2; perhaps TRBD1 as D (5 bases). V lost 3 bases and J 1 base, leaving 9 bases between the germline ends. The length of the CDR3 is 15 residues. The V gene's germline CDR1 is LNHDA and CDR2 SQIVND (reference sequence). CDR3 amino acids: CASSMGQGNTGELFF. CDR3 DNA: TGTGCCAGTAGTATGGGTCAGGGGAACACCGGGGAGCTGTTTTTT.

This clone was counted only a few times. The V gene is TRBV15, the J gene TRBJ1-5, with 9 bases fitting TRBD1. Trimming removed 3 bases from V and 1 base from J; junction bases left unmatched: 1. The CDR3 has 15 residues. The germline gives CDR1 LNHNV, CDR2 YYDKDF (reference sequence). The CDR3: CATSRDRGSNQPQHF. For the CDR3, the DNA is TGTGCCACCAGCAGGGACAGGGGAAGCAATCAGCCCCAGCATTTT.

This chain links TRBV29-1 with TRBJ2-1, with D hard to call. Germline-derived CDR1 and CDR2 are SQVTM and ANQGSEA. This CDR3 region has 10 residues. In DNA, the CDR3 is TGCAGTGTCTTTGGGCACGAGCAGTTCTTC. Amino acid sequence: CSVFGHEQFF.

This clone showed up just a few times. The chain has TRBV7-3 and TRBJ1-2; TRBD1 matches at 7 bases. This CDR3 is built from 15 residues. Germline V gene sequence: CDR1 SGHTA, CDR2 FQGTGA. The ends lost 4 bases at V and 8 bases at J; junction bases unmatched: 13. CDR3 nucleotide sequence: TGTGCCAGCAGCTCCCGACAGGGACAGATCTACGGCTACACCTTC. This sequence encodes CASSSRQGQIYGYTF.

This clone was found once. The chain joins TRBV25-1 to TRBJ2-7; 7 nucleotides match TRBD1. Germline V CDR1 and CDR2: MGHDK, SYGVNS. J gave up 0 bases and V 4 bases, and 6 bases lay outside the gene matches. This CDR3 comprises 15 residues. Here the CDR3 reads CASSGTGVNSYEQYF. The CDR3 region has the DNA TGTGCCAGCAGTGGGACAGGCGTCAACTCCTACGAGCAGTACTTC.

The chain uses TRBV7-8 and TRBJ2-7; 12 bases align to TRBD1. V shed 5 bases, J shed 6 bases, and the junction held 5 bases outside the gene matches. This CDR3 is 14 amino acids long. CDR1 and CDR2 from the germline V gene are SGHVS and FQNEAQ. The CDR3 nucleotides read TGTGCCAGCAGCCCGGGACAGGGGGCTAGCGAGCAGTACTTC. It specifies CASSPGQGASEQYF.

The J gene is TRBJ1-1, the V gene TRBV6-5; D gene ambiguous. The V end was cut by 6 bases, the J end by 13 bases, with 21 bases between. The length of the CDR3 is 13 residues. Germline CDR1 and CDR2: MNHEY and SVGAGI. CDR3 DNA sequence: TGTGCCAGCAGCGTCGAAAGGCGGGAGTCAGGTTTCTTT. Translated: CASSVERRESGFF.

The CDR3 bases are TGTGCCACCCGGGTCGAACAAGGGGTGGATACGCAGTATTTT. It specifies CATRVEQGVDTQYF. The chain has TRBV10-3 and TRBJ2-3, with D possibly TRBD1 on 5 matching bases. Germline CDR1 and CDR2: ENHRY and SYGVKD. V lost 10 bases and J 6 bases, leaving 20 bases between the germline ends. CDR3 length equals 14 residues.

The chain employs TRBV29-1 and TRBJ2-7; 9 bases align to TRBD1. The CDR3 is 12 residues long. The germline V gene has CDR1 SQVTM and CDR2 ANQGSEA. The ends lost 7 bases at V and 3 bases at J; junction bases unmatched: 4. CDR3: CSGPGQGYEQYF. DNA of the CDR3: TGCAGCGGCCCGGGACAGGGCTACGAGCAGTACTTC.

DNA for the CDR3: TGTGCCAGTGACCAGGGACAGGGTAACACTGAAGCTTTCTTT. As protein: CASDQGQGNTEAFF. The J gene is TRBJ1-1, the V gene TRBV19; 9 bases agree with TRBD1. V shed 8 bases, J shed 2 bases, and the junction held 6 bases outside the gene matches. The CDR3 consists of 14 residues. Germline V gene lookup returns CDR1 LNHDA and CDR2 SQIVND (reference sequence).

The genes are TRBV7-3 and TRBJ2-7; 9 bases agree with TRBD2. CDR3 size: 15 residues. Germline V gene lookup returns CDR1 SGHTA and CDR2 FQGTGA. The V gene end was trimmed by 1 base and the J gene end by 6 bases; junction bases not matched to a gene: 7. The CDR3 loop is CASSLMGLAGSEQYF. CDR3 coding DNA: TGTGCCAGCAGCTTAATGGGGCTAGCGGGGAGCGAGCAGTACTTC.

V is TRBV7-9 and J is TRBJ1-1; 8 bases align to TRBD1. With V trimmed by 5 bases and J by 5 bases, 10 bases remained unmatched. Germline lookup yields CDR1 SEHNR and CDR2 FQNEAQ (reference sequence). The CDR3 extends over 15 amino acids. The CDR3: CASSPQGQGKTEAFF. The CDR3 DNA reads TGTGCCAGCAGCCCGCAAGGACAGGGAAAGACTGAAGCTTTCTTT.

The V gene is TRBV4-1, the J gene TRBJ2-7, with 13 bases matching TRBD2. This CDR3 has 17 amino acids. J lost 5 bases, V lost 4 bases, and 11 bases had no gene match. Germline assignment: CDR1 MGHRA and CDR2 YSYEKL. As DNA, the CDR3 is TGCGCCAGCAGCCTAGGGACTAGCGGGGAGGTAAGGAACGAGCAGTACTTC. It yields the protein CASSLGTSGEVRNEQYF.

V gene TRBV27 combines with J gene TRBJ2-7; 7 bases agree with TRBD2. CDR3 length: 15 residues. The J segment lost 2 bases and the V segment lost 3 bases, leaving 7 bases of the junction unmatched. Germline CDR1 and CDR2: MNHEY and SMNVEV (reference sequence). The CDR3 nucleotides read TGTGCCAGCAGTTTGTTGTCTAGCGGAACCTACGAGCAGTACTTC. It specifies CASSLLSSGTYEQYF.

The chain joins TRBV6-4 to TRBJ2-3, with 9 bases identical to TRBD1. The germline V gene encodes CDR1 MRHNA and CDR2 SNTAGT. This CDR3 comprises 15 residues. Trimming cost V 5 bases and J 2 bases; bases outside gene matches: 5. This chain's CDR3 is CASSPGQGITDTQYF. In DNA, the CDR3 is TGTGCCAGCAGTCCGGGACAGGGTATCACAGATACGCAGTATTTT.

This clone has just a few counts. V gene TRBV5-1 combines with J gene TRBJ2-7; 9 bases line up with TRBD1. The CDR3 loop spans 16 amino acids. Germline assignment: CDR1 SGHRS and CDR2 YFSETQ. V dropped 0 bases and J dropped 1; count of bases not matched to a gene: 5. The CDR3 spells CASSLAWDRESYEQYF. The CDR3 DNA sequence: TGCGCCAGCAGCTTGGCCTGGGACAGGGAGTCCTACGAGCAGTACTTC.

CDR3 sequence (DNA): TGTGCCAGTAGTACCCAGGTGTTTGCCGGGGAGCTGTTTTTT. It specifies CASSTQVFAGELFF. This sequence joins TRBV19 and TRBJ2-2; D remains ambiguous. From germline, CDR1 is LNHDA and CDR2 SQIVND (reference sequence). CDR3 size: 14 residues. Trimming took off 4 bases at V and 6 bases at J, with 12 bases between the two ends.

The V and J genes are TRBV3-1 (or the pseudogene TRBV3-2) and TRBJ2-2; 8 bases align to TRBD2. There are 17 residues in the CDR3. Unmatched junction bases numbered 5, after V lost 0 bases and J lost 2 bases. Germline V gene data show CDR1 as LGHDT and CDR2 as YNNKEL (reference sequence). The CDR3 is CASSQDPGGANTGELFF. For the CDR3, the DNA is TGTGCCAGCAGCCAAGATCCCGGGGGGGCCAACACCGGGGAGCTGTTTTTT.

The chain couples TRBV30 to TRBJ1-5, with unresolved D. Germline V gene sequence: CDR1 GTSNPN, CDR2 SVGIG (reference sequence). The CDR3 loop spans 15 amino acids. The V end lost 0 bases, the J end lost 5 bases, and 14 bases lay between the germline ends. The CDR3 is CAWSVPGVSHQPQHF. The CDR3 nucleotides are TGTGCCTGGAGTGTACCCGGGGTGAGTCATCAGCCCCAGCATTTT.

This chain links TRBV7-9 with TRBJ1-1; TRBD1 agrees at 7 bases. V was pared by 4 bases and J by 4 bases, with 6 bases of the junction left unmatched. From germline, CDR1 is SEHNR and CDR2 FQNEAQ (reference sequence). This CDR3 is built from 14 residues. The DNA of the CDR3 is TGTGCCAGCAGCTCGCCACAGGGGTTCACTGAAGCTTTCTTT. Its protein product is CASSSPQGFTEAFF.

CDR3 bases: TGTGCCAGCAGACCCTCCTGGCGGGAGTGGTTGAATGAGCAGTTCTTC. This codes for CASRPSWREWLNEQFF. J is TRBJ2-1 and V is TRBV11-2; TRBD2 matches 7 bases. In germline, CDR1 is SGHAT, CDR2 FQNNGV. V shed 6 bases and J 7 bases; nucleotides not matched to a gene: 15. The CDR3 is 16 residues long.

The CDR3 nucleotides read TGTGCCAGCAGTTACGCCGCGGATGGCTACACCTTC. This codes for CASSYAADGYTF. The gene calls are TRBV6-2 or TRBV6-3 and TRBJ1-2; the D is unclear. The ends were cut back, 2 bases at V and 6 bases at J, with 7 bases in the middle. This CDR3 region has 12 residues. The germline CDR1 and CDR2 sequences are MNHEY and SVGEGT.

The chain recombines TRBV2 with TRBJ2-2; 10 nucleotides line up with TRBD2. V lost 2 bases, J lost 6 bases, and 6 bases stayed unmatched. The CDR3 has 16 residues. CDR1 and CDR2 from the germline V gene are SNHLY and FYNNEI. This CDR3 reads CASSERLAGVAGELFF. DNA for the CDR3: TGTGCCAGCAGTGAAAGGCTAGCGGGAGTCGCCGGGGAGCTGTTTTTT.

The V call is TRBV14, the J call TRBJ2-7, with TRBD2 as a possible D gene (5 bases). V was clipped by 0 bases and J by 2 bases, with 17 bases between them. Germline CDR1 reads SGHDN; CDR2 reads FVKESK. The CDR3 extends over 17 amino acids. The CDR3 nucleotides are TGTGCCAGCAGCCAAGAGGACTCACTGCGCGCCCCCTACGAGCAGTACTTC. It codes for CASSQEDSLRAPYEQYF.

This sequence joins TRBV5-4 and TRBJ1-1, with D possibly being TRBD1 (5 bases). The V and J ends lost 4 bases and 2 bases respectively, with 9 bases between them. CDR1 and CDR2 (germline): SGHNT, YYREEE (reference sequence). This CDR3 is 13 amino acids long. CDR3 sequence: CASSKTGNTEAFF. CDR3 DNA sequence: TGTGCCAGCAGCAAAACAGGAAACACTGAAGCTTTCTTT.

The chain carries TRBV6-2 or TRBV6-3 and TRBJ1-2; no definite D call. The CDR3 spans 13 residues. Germline-derived CDR1 and CDR2 are MNHEY and SVGEGT. Trimming took off 4 bases at V and 4 bases at J, with 10 bases between the two ends. In DNA form, the CDR3 reads TGTGCCAGCAGTTTCCCGGTCCGCTATGGCTACACCTTC. It specifies CASSFPVRYGYTF.